The source of this T cell receptor (beta chain) is a study of beta chain features in type 1 diabetes listed by TCRdb under 2018. In terms of the full investigation: Mean age, gender distribution, total cell number and subset yield did not differ between patients and healthy donors. Across all samples, almost 110 million sorted cells were examined, and cell number per subset correlated strongly with RNA yield. In the study, TCRB repertoires of sorted circulating CD4+ T cell subsets from recently diagnosed type 1 diabetes patients were compared with those of matched healthy donors. Regulatory and stem cell-like memory subsets were obtained from only 8 patients and about 8 healthy donors, while naive and central memory subsets were obtained from all 30 or so donors.

Notes on this clone: Its antigen specificity is not known. Per-base quality was not reported, and no clone a single base away is much larger than it.

The entire isolated RNA was reverse transcribed using the High Capacity cDNA Reverse Transcription Kit, and thus expressed TCRB transcripts were sequenced. Deep immunoSEQ sequencing was performed on naive, central memory and regulatory T cell samples, with an average of about 3.6 million total reads per sample. Sorted cells were lysed in RLT buffer and RNA was extracted with DNase-treated RNeasy Micro or Mini kits, depending on cell number. Each cell subset was processed separately to prevent cross-contamination, with patient and healthy donor samples processed together. TCRB sequences were amplified from cDNA with the immunoSEQ multiplex PCR, producing 87-bp fragments spanning the CDR3 region. Sequencing of the amplicons was done on the Illumina HiSeq platform. Per the authors' processing: Synthetic template baselines were used to correct PCR bias computationally, reads within Hamming distance 2 were collapsed, and singletons that could not be merged were discarded. Reads were aligned against IMGT to assign V, D and J genes, CDR3 length and insertions or deletions at six rearrangement sites. Within each subset, clonotype counts were normalized to sorted cell number, after which true diversity and Gini coefficients were computed with the tcR R package. The overlap coefficient, calculated on TCRB nucleotide sequences, was used to measure repertoire sharing. Out-of-frame TCRB sequences from naive cells were analyzed as a proxy for the pre-selection repertoire. This is the immuneACCESS table as TCRdb keeps it, with only in-frame sequences that have V and J called. A part of the clones is gone; compared with another copy, unresolved V genes explain less than half, and the rest is unexplained. V and J calls and clone size follow that table, whereas D and trimming were derived from the DNA. The sample table contains more than 300,000 clones; only one count was recorded for roughly 12% of them. 0.0095% to 0.012% of the sample is taken by the ten largest.

V sheds 4 bases and J sheds 7 bases, leaving 14 bases between their ends. Spanning cysteine to phenylalanine, the CDR3 consists of 13 amino acids. Left in the record is the CDR3 DNA by itself, 39 bases read in frame from the first base. The germline V gene yields SGDLS for CDR1 and YYNGEE for CDR2. From each donor, a single peripheral blood sample of approximately 0.11 L on average was drawn into heparinised tubes. A BD FACSAria II was used to sort naive, central memory, regulatory and stem cell-like memory CD4+ T cells with a panel that included CD45RO, CCR7, CD25, CD127, CD95 and CD27. All sorted populations exceeded 95% purity. PBMCs were separated immediately by Lymphoprep density gradient centrifugation and were stained directly, without being cultured. To minimize batch effects, samples were stained and sorted in pairs, one healthy donor with one patient per experiment. Results the study describes overall, beyond this receptor: In all four CD4+ subsets, TCRB CDR3 length was moderately but significantly shorter in type 1 diabetes patients. Shorter templates might have been favored by PCR, but patient and control samples were amplified and corrected together, so both groups would have been affected equally by any skew. Because cDNA was sequenced instead of genomic DNA, highly expressing activated cells could be over-represented, though the groups showed no difference in activation or CD3 levels. Patients with type 1 diabetes made fewer insertions and deleted more nucleotides at VDJ recombination sites, implying thymic rearrangement abnormalities. Naive, central memory and regulatory TCRB repertoires appeared to be more similar among patients than among healthy donors. HLA sub-analyses involved small numbers of individuals, so any influence of HLA type on TCRB rearrangement remained unresolved.

The sequenced sample consisted of naive CD4+ T cells from blood. This sample's cell subset or site label indicates: true naive CD4+ T cells. The sequence links TRBV9 to TRBJ1-2, with the D gene uncertain. This TCR was sampled from a woman between 18 and 29 years old with type 1 diabetes. The CDR3 reads as follows: CASSPLFEGGYTF. Here is the DNA: TGTGCCAGCAGCCCGCTTTTTGAGGGTGGCTACACCTTC.